This T cell receptor beta chain emerged from a study of blood T cell repertoires in COVID-19. Using immunoSEQ multiplex PCR, the repertoire was profiled, and TCRdb retains in-frame clones only, with some absent. In the table there are tens of thousands of clones, 90% to 95% of which are singletons. The length of the CDR3 is 15 residues. J lost 4 bases, V lost 5 bases, and 9 bases had no gene match. CDR1 SGHTA and CDR2 FQGNSA come from the germline V gene. The genes are TRBV7-2 and TRBJ2-7; 9 positions match TRBD1. The sample comprised peripheral blood. This TCR was sampled from a man aged 55 to 70 with active or convalescent COVID-19. CDR3 region: CASSEKTGTGYEQYF. In DNA, the CDR3 is TGTGCCAGCAGCGAAAAGACCGGGACAGGGTACGAGCAGTACTTC.